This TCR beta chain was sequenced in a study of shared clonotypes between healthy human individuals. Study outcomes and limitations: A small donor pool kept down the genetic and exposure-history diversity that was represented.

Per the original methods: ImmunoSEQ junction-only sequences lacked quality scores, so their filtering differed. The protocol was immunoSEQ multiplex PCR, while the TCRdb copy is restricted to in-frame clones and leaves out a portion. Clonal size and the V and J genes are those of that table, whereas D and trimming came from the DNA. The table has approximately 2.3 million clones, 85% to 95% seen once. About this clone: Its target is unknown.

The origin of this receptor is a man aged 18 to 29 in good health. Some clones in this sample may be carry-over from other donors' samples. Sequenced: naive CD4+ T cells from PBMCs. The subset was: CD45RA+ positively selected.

CDR3 bases: TGTGCCAGCTCACCAGGGGTTCTCCAAGAAGAGACCCAGTACTTC. This codes for CASSPGVLQEETQYF. V usage is TRBV18 and J usage is TRBJ2-5; D unresolved. This CDR3 is built from 15 residues. Germline CDR1 and CDR2: KGHSH and LQKENI. The V end was cut by 2 bases, the J end by 3 bases, with 13 bases between.